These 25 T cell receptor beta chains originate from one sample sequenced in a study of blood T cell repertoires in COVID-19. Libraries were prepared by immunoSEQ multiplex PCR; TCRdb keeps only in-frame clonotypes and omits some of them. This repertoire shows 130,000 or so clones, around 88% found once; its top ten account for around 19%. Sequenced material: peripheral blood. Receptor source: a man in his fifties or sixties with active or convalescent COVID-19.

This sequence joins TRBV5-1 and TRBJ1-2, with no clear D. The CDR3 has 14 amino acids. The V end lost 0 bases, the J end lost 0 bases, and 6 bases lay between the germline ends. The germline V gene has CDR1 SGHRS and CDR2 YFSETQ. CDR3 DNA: TGCGCCAGCAGCTTGGAGAGCTCTAACTATGGCTACACCTTC. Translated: CASSLESSNYGYTF. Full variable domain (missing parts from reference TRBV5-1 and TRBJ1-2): KAGVTQTPRYLIKTRGQQVTLSCSPISGHRSVSWYQQTPGQGLQFLFEYFSETQRNKGNFPGRFSGRQFSNSRSEMNVSTLELGDSALYLCASSLESSNYGYTFGSGTRLTVV.

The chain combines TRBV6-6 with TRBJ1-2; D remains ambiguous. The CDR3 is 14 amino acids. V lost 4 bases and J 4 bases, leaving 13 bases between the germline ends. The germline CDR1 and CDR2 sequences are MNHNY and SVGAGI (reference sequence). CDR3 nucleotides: TGTGCCAGCAGTTCTAGCCTAGCGAGCTATGGCTACACCTTC. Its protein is CASSSSLASYGYTF.

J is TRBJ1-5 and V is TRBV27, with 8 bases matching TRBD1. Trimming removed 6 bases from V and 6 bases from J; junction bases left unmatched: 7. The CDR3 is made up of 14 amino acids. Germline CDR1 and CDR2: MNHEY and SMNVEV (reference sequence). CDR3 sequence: CASSSTGGRQPQHF. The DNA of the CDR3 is TGTGCCAGCAGCTCTACAGGGGGTCGTCAGCCCCAGCATTTT.

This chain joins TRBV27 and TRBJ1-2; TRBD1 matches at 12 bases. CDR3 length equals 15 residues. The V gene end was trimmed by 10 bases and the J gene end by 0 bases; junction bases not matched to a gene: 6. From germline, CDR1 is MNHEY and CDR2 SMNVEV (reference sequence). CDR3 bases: TGTGCCAACGGGACAGGGGGCCGGTCTAACTATGGCTACACCTTC. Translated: CANGTGGRSNYGYTF.

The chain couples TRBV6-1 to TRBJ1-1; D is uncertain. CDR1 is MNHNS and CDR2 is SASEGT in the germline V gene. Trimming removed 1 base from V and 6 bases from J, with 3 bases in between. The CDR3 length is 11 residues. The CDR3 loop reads CASSEVSEAFF. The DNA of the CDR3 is TGTGCCAGCAGTGAAGTCTCTGAAGCTTTCTTT.

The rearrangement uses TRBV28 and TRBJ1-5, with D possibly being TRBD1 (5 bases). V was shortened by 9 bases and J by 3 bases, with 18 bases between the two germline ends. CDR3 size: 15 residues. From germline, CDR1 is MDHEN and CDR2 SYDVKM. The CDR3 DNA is TGTGCCAGTATAGGCCTAGGGGTGGTCAATCAGCCCCAGCATTTT. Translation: CASIGLGVVNQPQHF. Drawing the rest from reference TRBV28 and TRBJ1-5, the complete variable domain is DVKVTQSSRYLVKRTGEKVFLECVQDMDHENMFWYRQDPGLGLRLIYFSYDVKMKEKGDIPEGYSVSREKKERFSLILESASTNQTSMYLCASIGLGVVNQPQHFGDGTRLSIL.

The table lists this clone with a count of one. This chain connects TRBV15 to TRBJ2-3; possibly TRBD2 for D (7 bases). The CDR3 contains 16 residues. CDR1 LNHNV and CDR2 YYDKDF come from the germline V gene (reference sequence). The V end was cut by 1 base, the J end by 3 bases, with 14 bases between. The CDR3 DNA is TGTGCCACCAGCAGAGGGGGAGGGCAGGGGACAGATACGCAGTATTTT. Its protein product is CATSRGGGQGTDTQYF.

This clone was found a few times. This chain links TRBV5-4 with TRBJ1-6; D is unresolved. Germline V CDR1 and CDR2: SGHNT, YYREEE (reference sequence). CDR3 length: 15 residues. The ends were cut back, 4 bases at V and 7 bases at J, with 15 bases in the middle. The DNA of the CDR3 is TGTGCCAGCAGCACAAACGGGAGGAGGAATTCACCCCTCCACTTT. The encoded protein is CASSTNGRRNSPLHF.

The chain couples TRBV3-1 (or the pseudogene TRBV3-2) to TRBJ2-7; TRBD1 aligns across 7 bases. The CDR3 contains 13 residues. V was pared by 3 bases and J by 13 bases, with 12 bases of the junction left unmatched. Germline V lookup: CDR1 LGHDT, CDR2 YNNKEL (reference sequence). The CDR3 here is CASSQPMQGTAYF. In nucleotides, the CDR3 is TGTGCCAGCAGCCAGCCCATGCAAGGGACAGCTTACTTC.

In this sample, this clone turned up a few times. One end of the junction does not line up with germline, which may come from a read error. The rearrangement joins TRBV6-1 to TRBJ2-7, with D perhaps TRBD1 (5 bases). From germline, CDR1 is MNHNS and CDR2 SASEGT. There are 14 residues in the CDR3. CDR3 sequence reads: CASREDKDTYEQYF. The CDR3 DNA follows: TGTGCCAGCAGAGAAGACAAGGACACCTACGAGCAGTACTTC.

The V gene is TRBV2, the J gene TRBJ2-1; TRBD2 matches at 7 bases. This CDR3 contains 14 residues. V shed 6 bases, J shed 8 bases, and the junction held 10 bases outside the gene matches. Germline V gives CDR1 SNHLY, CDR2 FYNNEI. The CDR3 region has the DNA TGTGCCAGCAGGGTAGGGACTAACCGCGATGAGCAGTTCTTC. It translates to CASRVGTNRDEQFF. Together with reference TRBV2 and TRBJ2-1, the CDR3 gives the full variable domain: EPEVTQTPSHQVTQMGQEVILRCVPISNHLYFYWYRQILGQKVEFLVSFYNNEISEKSEIFDDQFSVERPDGSNFTLKIRSTKLEDSAMYFCASRVGTNRDEQFFGPGTRLTVL.

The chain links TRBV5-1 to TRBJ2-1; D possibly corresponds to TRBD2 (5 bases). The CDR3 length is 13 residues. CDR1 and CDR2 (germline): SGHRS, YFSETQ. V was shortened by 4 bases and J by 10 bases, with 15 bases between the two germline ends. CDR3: CASSDPRGWEQFF. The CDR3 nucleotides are TGCGCCAGCAGCGACCCCAGAGGGTGGGAGCAGTTCTTC. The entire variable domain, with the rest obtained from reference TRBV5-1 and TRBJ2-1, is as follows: KAGVTQTPRYLIKTRGQQVTLSCSPISGHRSVSWYQQTPGQGLQFLFEYFSETQRNKGNFPGRFSGRQFSNSRSEMNVSTLELGDSALYLCASSDPRGWEQFFGPGTRLTVL.

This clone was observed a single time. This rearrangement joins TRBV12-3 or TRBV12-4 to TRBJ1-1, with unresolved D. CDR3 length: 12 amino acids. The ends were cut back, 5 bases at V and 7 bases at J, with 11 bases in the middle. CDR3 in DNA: TGTGCCAGCAGTCTACCCCCAAGTGAAGCTTTCTTT. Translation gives CASSLPPSEAFF.

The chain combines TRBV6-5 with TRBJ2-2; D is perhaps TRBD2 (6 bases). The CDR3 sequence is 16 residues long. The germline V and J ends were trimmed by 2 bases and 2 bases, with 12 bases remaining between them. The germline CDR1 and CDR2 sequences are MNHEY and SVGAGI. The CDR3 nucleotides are TGTGCCAGCAGTTACGAGTGGCGGGGCAACACCGGGGAGCTGTTTTTT. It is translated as CASSYEWRGNTGELFF.

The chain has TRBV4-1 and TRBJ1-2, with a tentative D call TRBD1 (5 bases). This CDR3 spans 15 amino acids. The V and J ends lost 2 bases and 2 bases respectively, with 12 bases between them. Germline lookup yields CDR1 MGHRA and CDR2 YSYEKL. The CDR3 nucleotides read TGCGCCAGCAGCCAAAGGGCAGGGTTAAACTATGGCTACACCTTC. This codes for CASSQRAGLNYGYTF.

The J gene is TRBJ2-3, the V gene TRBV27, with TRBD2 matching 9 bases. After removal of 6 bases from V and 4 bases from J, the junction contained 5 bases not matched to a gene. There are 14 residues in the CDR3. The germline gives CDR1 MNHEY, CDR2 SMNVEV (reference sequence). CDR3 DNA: TGTGCCAGCAGAGGACTAGCGAGGGCAGATACGCAGTATTTT. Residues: CASRGLARADTQYF.

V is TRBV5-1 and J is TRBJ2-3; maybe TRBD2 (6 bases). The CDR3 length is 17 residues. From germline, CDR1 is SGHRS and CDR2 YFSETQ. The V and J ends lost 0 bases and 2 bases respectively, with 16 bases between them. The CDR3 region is CASSLEGRLDFTDTQYF. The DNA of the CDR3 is TGCGCCAGCAGCTTGGAGGGGAGACTAGACTTCACAGATACGCAGTATTTT.

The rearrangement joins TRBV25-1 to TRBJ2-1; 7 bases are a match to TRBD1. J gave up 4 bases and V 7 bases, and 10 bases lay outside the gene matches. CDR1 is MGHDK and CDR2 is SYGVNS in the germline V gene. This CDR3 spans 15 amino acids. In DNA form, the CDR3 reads TGTGCCAGCACCAAGAGGACAGGAAATTACAATGAGCAGTTCTTC. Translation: CASTKRTGNYNEQFF.

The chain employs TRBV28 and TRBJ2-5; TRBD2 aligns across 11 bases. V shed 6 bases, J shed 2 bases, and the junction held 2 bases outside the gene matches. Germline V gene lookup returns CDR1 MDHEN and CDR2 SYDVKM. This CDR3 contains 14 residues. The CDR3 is CASRVAGGQETQYF. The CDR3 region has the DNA TGTGCCAGCAGGGTAGCGGGAGGGCAAGAGACCCAGTACTTC.

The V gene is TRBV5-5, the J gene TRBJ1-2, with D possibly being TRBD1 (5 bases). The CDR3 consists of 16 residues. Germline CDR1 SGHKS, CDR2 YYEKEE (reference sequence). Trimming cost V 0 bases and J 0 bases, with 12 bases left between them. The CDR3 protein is CASSLGGRTSNYGYTF. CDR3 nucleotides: TGTGCCAGCAGCTTGGGGGGGAGGACATCTAACTATGGCTACACCTTC.

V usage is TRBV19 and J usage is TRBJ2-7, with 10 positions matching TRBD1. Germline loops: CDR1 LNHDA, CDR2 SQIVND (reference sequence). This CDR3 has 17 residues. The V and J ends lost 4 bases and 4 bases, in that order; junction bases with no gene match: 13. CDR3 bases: TGTGCCAGTAGTACAAGAGTCGGACAGGGGGGAATATACGAGCAGTACTTC. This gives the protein CASSTRVGQGGIYEQYF. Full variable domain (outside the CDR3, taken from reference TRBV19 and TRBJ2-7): DGGITQSPKYLFRKEGQNVTLSCEQNLNHDAMYWYRQDPGQGLRLIYYSQIVNDFQKGDIAEGYSVSREKKESFPLTVTSAQKNPTAFYLCASSTRVGQGGIYEQYFGPGTRLTVT.

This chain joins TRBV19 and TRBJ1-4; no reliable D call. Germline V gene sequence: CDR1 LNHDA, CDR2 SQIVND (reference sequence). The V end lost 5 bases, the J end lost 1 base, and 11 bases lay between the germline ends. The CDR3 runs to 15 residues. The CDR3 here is CASSPSSRTNEKLFF. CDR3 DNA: TGTGCCAGTAGTCCAAGTAGTCGAACTAATGAAAAACTGTTTTTT.

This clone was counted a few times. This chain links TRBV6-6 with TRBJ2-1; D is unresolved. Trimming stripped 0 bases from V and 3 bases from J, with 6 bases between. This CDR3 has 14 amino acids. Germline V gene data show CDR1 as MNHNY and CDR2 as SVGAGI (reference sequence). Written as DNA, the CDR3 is TGTGCCAGCAGTTACTCTCGAGTCTACAATGAGCAGTTCTTC. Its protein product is CASSYSRVYNEQFF.

The CDR3 protein is CASSLVWQGYTSYNEQFF. The CDR3 region has the DNA TGTGCCAGCAGCTTAGTTTGGCAGGGGTATACCTCCTACAATGAGCAGTTCTTC. The gene calls are TRBV7-2 and TRBJ2-1; perhaps TRBD1 as D (6 bases). Deletions cut 1 base from V and 0 bases from J, with 16 bases between. Per the germline V gene, CDR1 is SGHTA and CDR2 is FQGNSA. The CDR3 runs 18 residues.

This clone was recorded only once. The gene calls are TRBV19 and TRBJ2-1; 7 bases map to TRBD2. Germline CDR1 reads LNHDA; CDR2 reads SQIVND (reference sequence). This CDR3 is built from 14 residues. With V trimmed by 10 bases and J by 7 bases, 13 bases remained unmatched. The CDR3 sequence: CATEGTIRKNEQFF. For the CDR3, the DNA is TGTGCCACCGAGGGGACTATCAGGAAGAATGAGCAGTTCTTC.